This T cell receptor beta chain was captured by sequencing in a study of blood T cell repertoires in COVID-19. Across the whole study: Both acute and convalescent COVID-19 samples were obtained from the United States, Italy and Spain.

This CDR3 comprises 13 residues. Trimming removed 5 bases at V and 9 bases at J, with 14 bases between. CDR1 is MGHDK, CDR2 SYGVNS, per germline. Original analysis: Estimates of nucleated cell counts were drawn from the amplification of reference gene primers. Here immunoSEQ multiplex PCR was the method, and the copy in TCRdb shows in-frame clones only, minus some. Clone size and the V and J calls come from that table; the DNA yielded D and trimming. The sample has over 120,000 clones, 75% to 90% seen once. The chain combines TRBV25-1 with TRBJ2-1; possible D gene TRBD2, 5 bases. The TCR was taken from a human donor in a cohort sampled during active COVID-19. Sequencing was carried out using peripheral blood. CDR3 sequence: CASSPPNGVEQFF. For the CDR3, the DNA is TGTGCCAGCAGTCCCCCCAACGGGGTTGAGCAGTTCTTC.